This T cell receptor beta chain was profiled in a study of cytomegalovirus exposure and HLA in healthy donors. Overall study findings and caveats: It was assumed in the presence/absence analyses that sequencing depth was roughly uniform across donors. Certain sequence variants were highly shared and formed a cluster, and this cluster was likely a sequencing artifact.

Comments on this clone: The antigen remains undetermined.

This CDR3 has 13 amino acids. In germline, CDR1 is GTSNPN, CDR2 SVGIG (reference sequence). V was shortened by 0 bases and J by 2 bases, with 8 bases between the two germline ends. The primer mix had 60 Vbeta and 13 Jbeta primers. Clones were read by immunoSEQ multiplex PCR, and TCRdb kept only the in-frame ones, dropping some. The sample lists under 200,000 clones, around 81% occurring once. The chain employs TRBV30 and TRBJ2-7; D call uncertain. The receptor was derived from a woman in her thirties in good health and CMV-seropositive. Sequenced sample: PBMCs. CDR3 coding DNA: TGTGCCTGGAGTGTGAACAGACCCTACGAGCAGTACTTC. This gives the protein CAWSVNRPYEQYF.